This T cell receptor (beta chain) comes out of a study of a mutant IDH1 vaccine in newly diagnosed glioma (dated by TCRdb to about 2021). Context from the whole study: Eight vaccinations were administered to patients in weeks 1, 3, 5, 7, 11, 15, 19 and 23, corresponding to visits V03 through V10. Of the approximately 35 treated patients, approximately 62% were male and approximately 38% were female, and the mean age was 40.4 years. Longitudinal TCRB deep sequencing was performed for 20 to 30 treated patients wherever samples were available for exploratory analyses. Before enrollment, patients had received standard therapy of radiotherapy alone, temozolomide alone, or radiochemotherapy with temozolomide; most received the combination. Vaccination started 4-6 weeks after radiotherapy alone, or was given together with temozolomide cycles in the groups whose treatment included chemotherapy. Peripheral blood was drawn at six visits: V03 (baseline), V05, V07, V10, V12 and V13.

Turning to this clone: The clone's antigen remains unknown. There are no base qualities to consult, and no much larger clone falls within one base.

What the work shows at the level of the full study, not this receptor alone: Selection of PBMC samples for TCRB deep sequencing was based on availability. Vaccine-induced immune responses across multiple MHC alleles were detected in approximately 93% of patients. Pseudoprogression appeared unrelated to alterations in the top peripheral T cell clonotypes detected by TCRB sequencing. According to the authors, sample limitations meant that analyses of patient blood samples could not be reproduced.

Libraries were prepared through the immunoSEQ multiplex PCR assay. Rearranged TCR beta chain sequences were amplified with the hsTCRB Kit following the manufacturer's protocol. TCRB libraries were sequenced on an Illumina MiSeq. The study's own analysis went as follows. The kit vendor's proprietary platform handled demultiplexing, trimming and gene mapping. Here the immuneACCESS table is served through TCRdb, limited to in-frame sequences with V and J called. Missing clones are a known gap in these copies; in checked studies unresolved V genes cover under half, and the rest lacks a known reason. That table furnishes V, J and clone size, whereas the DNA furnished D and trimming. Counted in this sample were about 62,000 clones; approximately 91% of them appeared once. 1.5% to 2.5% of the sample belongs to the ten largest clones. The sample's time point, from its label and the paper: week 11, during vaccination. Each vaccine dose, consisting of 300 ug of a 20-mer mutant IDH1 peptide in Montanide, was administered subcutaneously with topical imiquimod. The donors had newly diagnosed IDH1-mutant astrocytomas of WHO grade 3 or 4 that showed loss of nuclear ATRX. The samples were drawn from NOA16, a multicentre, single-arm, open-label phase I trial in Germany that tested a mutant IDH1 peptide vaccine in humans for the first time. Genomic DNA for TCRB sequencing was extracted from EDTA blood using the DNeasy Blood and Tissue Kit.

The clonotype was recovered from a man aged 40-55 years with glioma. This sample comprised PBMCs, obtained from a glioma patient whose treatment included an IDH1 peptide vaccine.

The nucleotide sequence is TGCAGCTCCACGTTAACAGGGATGAACACTGAAGCTTTCTTT. This yields the protein CSSTLTGMNTEAFF. The V gene is TRBV29-1 and the J gene is TRBJ1-1; TRBD1 might be the D gene, on 6 matching bases. Taken from cysteine to phenylalanine, the CDR3 has 14 residues. The kept DNA is CDR3 alone, 42 bases in frame from the first base. CDR1 and CDR2, looked up from the germline V gene, are SQVTM and ANQGSEA. Trimming at the junction amounts to 8 bases on V and 0 bases on J, and the germline ends lie 16 bases apart.